These 12 T cell receptor beta chains share one sample of origin, sequenced in a study of shared clonotypes between healthy human individuals. Profiling relied on immunoSEQ multiplex PCR, and the TCRdb table lists in-frame clones only, not all of them. This table has 2,100,000 or so clones, 95% appearing once. The sequenced sample consisted of naive CD4+ T cells sorted from blood. The subset is: CD45RA+ positively selected. These receptors originate from a young man in good health.

The chain combines TRBV6-1 with TRBJ1-1; a possible D gene is TRBD1 (6 bases). V was clipped by 2 bases and J by 8 bases, with 15 bases between them. The CDR3 is 14 amino acids. Germline CDR1 and CDR2: MNHNS and SASEGT. Here the CDR3 reads CASSEKGVETEAFF. CDR3 coding DNA: TGTGCCAGCAGTGAAAAGGGGGTGGAGACCGAAGCTTTCTTT.

This clone was seen a single time. The rearrangement links TRBV25-1 to TRBJ2-3; 9 bases map to TRBD2. Germline CDR1 MGHDK, CDR2 SYGVNS. V shed 4 bases, J shed 2 bases, and the junction held 7 bases outside the gene matches. The CDR3 has 16 residues. CDR3 amino acids: CASSAPSGGLTDTQYF. The DNA of the CDR3 is TGTGCCAGCAGTGCCCCCAGCGGGGGGCTCACAGATACGCAGTATTTT.

V gene TRBV28 combines with J gene TRBJ1-2, with TRBD1 identical over 7 bases. Germline-derived CDR1 and CDR2 are MDHEN and SYDVKM. The CDR3 is 14 residues long. The junction had 8 bases not matched to a gene; V was cut back by 6 bases and J by 4 bases. The CDR3 reads CASSLGGTAYGYTF. As DNA, the CDR3 is TGTGCCAGCAGCTTAGGAGGGACAGCCTATGGCTACACCTTC.

This chain uses TRBV29-1 with TRBJ1-1; 9 positions match TRBD1. V lost 7 bases, J lost 10 bases, and 4 bases stayed unmatched. This CDR3 spans 10 amino acids. The germline V gene encodes CDR1 SQVTM and CDR2 ANQGSEA. The CDR3 DNA reads as TGCAGCGCCGGGACAGGGCTAGCTTTCTTT. Translating gives CSAGTGLAFF. Combining the CDR3 with reference TRBV29-1 and TRBJ1-1 gives the whole variable domain SAVISQKPSRDICQRGTSLTIQCQVDSQVTMMFWYRQQPGQSLTLIATANQGSEATYESGFVIDKFPISRPNLTFSTLTVSNMSPEDSSIYLCSAGTGLAFFGQGTRLTVV.

The V call is TRBV2, the J call TRBJ2-1; D is uncertain. The V end was cut by 7 bases, the J end by 0 bases, with 13 bases between. The length of the CDR3 is 15 residues. Germline V gene lookup returns CDR1 SNHLY and CDR2 FYNNEI. The CDR3 region has the DNA TGTGCCAGCAAGGGTATATTTAGCTCCTACAATGAGCAGTTCTTC. It specifies CASKGIFSSYNEQFF.

The chain couples TRBV6-5 to TRBJ2-1; 8 nucleotides align to TRBD2. CDR3 length equals 13 residues. The germline V gene has CDR1 MNHEY and CDR2 SVGAGI. V shed 8 bases and J 9 bases; nucleotides not matched to a gene: 9. CDR3 sequence: CASGSGGPGEQFF. CDR3 DNA sequence: TGTGCCAGCGGGTCGGGGGGGCCGGGTGAGCAGTTCTTC.

Concerning this clone itself: Other DNA sequences within the sample encode an identical CDR3. The CDR3 protein is CASSIQGAGNTIYF. CDR3 bases: TGTGCCAGCAGCATCCAAGGGGCTGGAAACACCATATATTTT. The rearrangement uses TRBV9 and TRBJ1-3, with a weak D call TRBD1 (5 bases). CDR1 and CDR2 (germline): SGDLS, YYNGEE. The CDR3 covers 14 residues. V lost 4 bases, J lost 2 bases, and 10 bases lay in between.

The chain couples TRBV7-9 to TRBJ2-2; D not resolved. The CDR3 spans 15 residues. Trimming took off 3 bases at V and 0 bases at J, with 8 bases between the two ends. Germline V gene sequence: CDR1 SEHNR, CDR2 FQNEAQ (reference sequence). The CDR3 loop reads CASSFSVTNTGELFF. As DNA, the CDR3 is TGTGCCAGCAGCTTCTCAGTGACGAACACCGGGGAGCTGTTTTTT.

The genes are TRBV6-1 and TRBJ2-7; D remains unclear. The CDR3 is 14 residues long. Germline V gene lookup returns CDR1 MNHNS and CDR2 SASEGT. The ends were cut back, 8 bases at V and 0 bases at J, with 14 bases in the middle. The CDR3 DNA reads TGTGCCAGCCAGCGACTCCACCTCTCCTACGAGCAGTACTTC. Its translation: CASQRLHLSYEQYF.

The V and J genes are TRBV28 and TRBJ1-2, with unresolved D. This CDR3 is 16 amino acids long. The V end lost 2 bases, the J end lost 0 bases, and 13 bases lay between the germline ends. The germline V gene has CDR1 MDHEN and CDR2 SYDVKM. CDR3 residues: CASSLVVPDANYGYTF. The CDR3, as DNA: TGTGCCAGCAGTTTAGTGGTCCCCGATGCTAACTATGGCTACACCTTC.

This rearrangement joins TRBV30 to TRBJ2-3; 13 nucleotides align to TRBD2. The J segment lost 5 bases and the V segment lost 2 bases, leaving 4 bases of the junction unmatched. This CDR3 is 15 amino acids long. Germline V gives CDR1 GTSNPN, CDR2 SVGIG (reference sequence). The CDR3 coding sequence is TGTGCCTGGAGTATGGGACTAGCGGGACGAGATACGCAGTATTTT. Translation: CAWSMGLAGRDTQYF.

The rearrangement joins TRBV6-4 to TRBJ1-2, with D maybe TRBD1 (6 bases). Trimming took off 6 bases at V and 5 bases at J, with 22 bases between the two ends. CDR1 is MRHNA, CDR2 SNTAGT, per germline. This CDR3 has 16 residues. CDR3 in amino acids: CASSRTTIRGGYGYTF. Here the CDR3 DNA reads TGTGCCAGCAGCCGAACCACCATCAGGGGTGGGTATGGCTACACCTTC.